The clone carrying this TCR beta chain occurred a few times. Its specificity is not known. The data are from a study of beta chain features in type 1 diabetes. The V and J ends lost 4 bases and 8 bases, in that order; junction bases with no gene match: 8. CDR1 SGHNT and CDR2 YYREEE come from the germline V gene (reference sequence). CDR3 length equals 13 residues. Broader study findings: It was among patients, rather than healthy donors, that naive, central memory and Treg TCRB repertoires appeared more similar.

As every portion of the isolated RNA was reverse transcribed, the sequencing read expressed TCRB transcripts. This table comes from immunoSEQ multiplex PCR, and its TCRdb copy is limited to in-frame clones, with some not included. The sample holds about 230,000 clones, over 8.5% seen once. This sequence originates from a woman under 30 in good health. The chain combines TRBV5-4 with TRBJ1-2, with 7 bases matching TRBD1. The sequencing input was naive CD4+ T cells from blood. DNA of the CDR3: TGTGCCAGCAGCCATGACAGGGACGCCGGCTACACCTTC. Its protein is CASSHDRDAGYTF.